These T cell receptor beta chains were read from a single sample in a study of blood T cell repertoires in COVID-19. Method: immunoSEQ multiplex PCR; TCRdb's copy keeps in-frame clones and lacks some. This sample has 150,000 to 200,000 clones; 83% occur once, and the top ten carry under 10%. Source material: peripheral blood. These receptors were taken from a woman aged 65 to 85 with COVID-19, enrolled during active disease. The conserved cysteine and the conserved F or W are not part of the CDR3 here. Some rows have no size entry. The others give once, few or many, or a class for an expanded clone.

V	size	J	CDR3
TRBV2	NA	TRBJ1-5	ASSHQTDRGGNQPQH
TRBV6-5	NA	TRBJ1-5	ASSSRVNVNQPQH
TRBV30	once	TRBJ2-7	ASTSGVYEQY
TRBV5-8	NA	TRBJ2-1	ASSLGLAGSNEQF
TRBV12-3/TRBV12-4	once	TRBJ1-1	ASSLRGQGAF
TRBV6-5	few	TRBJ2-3	ASSFQRVDTQY
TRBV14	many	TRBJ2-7	ASSRQGRNDEQY
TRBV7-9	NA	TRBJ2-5	ASSPYREQETQY
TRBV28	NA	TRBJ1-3	ASSSGQGDFTSGNTIY
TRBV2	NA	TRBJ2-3	ASRGTSGTDTQY
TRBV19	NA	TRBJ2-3	ASSPRQGASTDTQY
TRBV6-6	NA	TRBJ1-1	ASYNGAQGNTEAF
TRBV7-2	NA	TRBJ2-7	ASSLVASGNIYEQY
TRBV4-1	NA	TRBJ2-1	ASSQERVGRPGLRYNEQF
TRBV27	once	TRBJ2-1	ASSSPTHLTSGSKKSYNEQF
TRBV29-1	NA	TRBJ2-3	SAGDREFSDTQY
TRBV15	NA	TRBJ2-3	ATTVRLAGVTDTQY
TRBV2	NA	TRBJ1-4	ASSLQGGMRELF
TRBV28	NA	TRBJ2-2	ASSVTANTGELF
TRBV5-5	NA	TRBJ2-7	ASTRPGTGGEQY
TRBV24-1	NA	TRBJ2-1	ATRGSGSTFEQF
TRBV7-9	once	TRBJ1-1	ASSEQGGKWMNTEAF
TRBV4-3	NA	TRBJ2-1	ASSQGSREEDEQF
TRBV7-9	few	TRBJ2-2	ASSGPGRAGSGELF
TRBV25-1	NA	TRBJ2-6	ASSGQFSSGANVLT
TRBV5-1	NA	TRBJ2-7	ASSPAGQYSYEQY
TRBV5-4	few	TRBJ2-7	ASSQQGTNYEQY